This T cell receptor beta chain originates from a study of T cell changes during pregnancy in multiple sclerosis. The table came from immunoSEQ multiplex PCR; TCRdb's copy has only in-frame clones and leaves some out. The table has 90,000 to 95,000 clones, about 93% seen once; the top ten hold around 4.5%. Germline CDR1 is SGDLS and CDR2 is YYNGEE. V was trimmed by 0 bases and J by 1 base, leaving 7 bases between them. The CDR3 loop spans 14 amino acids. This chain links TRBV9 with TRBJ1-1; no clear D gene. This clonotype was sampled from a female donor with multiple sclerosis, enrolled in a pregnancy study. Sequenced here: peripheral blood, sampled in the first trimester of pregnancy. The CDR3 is CASSVVGSNTEAFF. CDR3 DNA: TGTGCCAGCAGCGTAGTCGGGTCGAACACTGAAGCTTTCTTT.